The clone carrying this T cell receptor (beta chain) has a handful of counts. TCRdb re-called the RACE reads through MiXCR, storing one row per CDR3 protein. Among approximately 100,000 distinct CDR3 sequences, about 12% were seen once, and the ten largest hold 1.5% to 2%. This sample was taken from a study of human T cells and chemical hapten exposure. Looking at the study overall: Upper-back patches of 0.01% DPC were read at 6 days. Patients having alopecia areata, totalis or universalis were mostly female.

Sample time point: pre-sensitization, week 0. Treatment reported: therapeutic diphenylcyclopropenone sensitization with weekly scalp DPC. Total RNA extraction was carried out from unfractionated whole blood. The V gene end was trimmed by 3 bases and the J gene end by 5 bases; junction bases not matched to a gene: 5. From germline, CDR1 is KGHSH and CDR2 LQKENI. The CDR3 sequence is 14 residues long. The material sequenced was whole blood, taken in connection with sensitization to the hapten diphenylcyclopropenone (DPC). The clonotype was recovered from a woman aged 45-65 years with alopecia areata. Some clones in this sample may be carry-over from other donors' samples. The J gene is TRBJ2-5, the V gene TRBV18, with 8 bases that match TRBD1. The CDR3 spells CASSPSGGWETQYF. The CDR3 DNA is TGTGCCAGCTCACCCTCAGGGGGCTGGGAGACCCAGTACTTC.